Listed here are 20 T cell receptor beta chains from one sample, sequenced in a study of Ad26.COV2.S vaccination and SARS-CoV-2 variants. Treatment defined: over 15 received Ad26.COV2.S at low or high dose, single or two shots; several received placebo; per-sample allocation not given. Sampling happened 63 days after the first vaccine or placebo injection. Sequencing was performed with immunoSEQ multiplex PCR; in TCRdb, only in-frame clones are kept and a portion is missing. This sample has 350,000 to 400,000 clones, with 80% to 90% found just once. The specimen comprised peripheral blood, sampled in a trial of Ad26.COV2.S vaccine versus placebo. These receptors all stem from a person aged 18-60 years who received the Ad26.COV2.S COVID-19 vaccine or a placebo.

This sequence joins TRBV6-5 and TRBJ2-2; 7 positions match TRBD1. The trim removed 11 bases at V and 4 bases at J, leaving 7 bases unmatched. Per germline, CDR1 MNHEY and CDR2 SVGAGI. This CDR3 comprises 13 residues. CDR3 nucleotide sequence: TGTGCCCGCCGGGACAGCTCCACCGGGGAGCTGTTTTTT. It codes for CARRDSSTGELFF.

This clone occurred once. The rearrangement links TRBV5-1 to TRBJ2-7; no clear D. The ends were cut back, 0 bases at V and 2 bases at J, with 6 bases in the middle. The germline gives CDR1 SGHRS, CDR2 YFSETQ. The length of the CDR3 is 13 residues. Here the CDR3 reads CASSLGLTYEQYF. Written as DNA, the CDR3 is TGCGCCAGCAGCTTGGGACTGACCTACGAGCAGTACTTC.

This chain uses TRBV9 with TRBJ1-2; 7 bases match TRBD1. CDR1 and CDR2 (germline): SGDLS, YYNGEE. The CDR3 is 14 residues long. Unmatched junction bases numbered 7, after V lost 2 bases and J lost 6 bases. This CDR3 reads CASSVVSTGHGYTF. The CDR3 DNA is TGTGCCAGCAGCGTCGTTTCGACAGGGCATGGCTACACCTTC. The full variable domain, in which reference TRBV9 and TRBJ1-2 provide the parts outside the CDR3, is DSGVTQTPKHLITATGQRVTLRCSPRSGDLSVYWYQQSLDQGLQFLIQYYNGEERAKGNILERFSAQQFPDLHSELNLSSLELGDSALYFCASSVVSTGHGYTFGSGTRLTVV.

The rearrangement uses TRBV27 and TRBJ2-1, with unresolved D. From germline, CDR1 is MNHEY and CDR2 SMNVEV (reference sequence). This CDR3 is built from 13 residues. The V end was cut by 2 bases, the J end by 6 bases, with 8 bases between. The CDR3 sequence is CASSLGLRNEQFF. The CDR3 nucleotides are TGTGCCAGCAGTTTAGGGCTTCGCAATGAGCAGTTCTTC.

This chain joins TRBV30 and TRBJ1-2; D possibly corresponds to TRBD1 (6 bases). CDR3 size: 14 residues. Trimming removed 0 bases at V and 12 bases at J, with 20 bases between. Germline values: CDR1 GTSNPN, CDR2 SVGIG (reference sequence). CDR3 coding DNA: TGTGCCTGGAGTGTACCCCCGGGACAAATAGTCCACACCTTC. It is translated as CAWSVPPGQIVHTF.

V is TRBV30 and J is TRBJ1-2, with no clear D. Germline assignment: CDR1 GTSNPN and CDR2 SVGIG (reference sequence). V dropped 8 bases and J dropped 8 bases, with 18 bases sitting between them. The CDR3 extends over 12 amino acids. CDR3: CAGKAARAGYTF. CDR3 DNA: TGTGCCGGTAAAGCTGCCAGAGCAGGCTACACCTTC.

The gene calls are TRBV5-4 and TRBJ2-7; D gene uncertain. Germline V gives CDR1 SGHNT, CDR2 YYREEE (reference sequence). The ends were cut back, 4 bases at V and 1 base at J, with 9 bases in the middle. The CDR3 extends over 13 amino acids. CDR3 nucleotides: TGTGCCAGCAGCCCCTGGTCTTCCTACGAGCAGTACTTC. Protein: CASSPWSSYEQYF.

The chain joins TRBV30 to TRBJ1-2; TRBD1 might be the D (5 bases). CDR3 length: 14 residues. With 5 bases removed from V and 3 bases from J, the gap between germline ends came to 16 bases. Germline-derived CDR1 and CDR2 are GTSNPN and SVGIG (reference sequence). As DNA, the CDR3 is TGTGCCTGGGATTCTGGGGGAGGCGACTATGGCTACACCTTC. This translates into CAWDSGGGDYGYTF. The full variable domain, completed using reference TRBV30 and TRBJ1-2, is SQTIHQWPATLVQPVGSPLSLECTVEGTSNPNLYWYRQAAGRGLQLLFYSVGIGQISSEVPQNLSASRPQDRQFILSSKKLLLSDSGFYLCAWDSGGGDYGYTFGSGTRLTVV.

DNA of the CDR3: TGTGCCAGCAGGCCGGACGGATACGAGCAGTACTTC. Encoded protein: CASRPDGYEQYF. V usage is TRBV12-3 or TRBV12-4 and J usage is TRBJ2-7; D unresolved. The CDR3 loop spans 12 amino acids. V was clipped by 6 bases and J by 4 bases, with 10 bases between them.

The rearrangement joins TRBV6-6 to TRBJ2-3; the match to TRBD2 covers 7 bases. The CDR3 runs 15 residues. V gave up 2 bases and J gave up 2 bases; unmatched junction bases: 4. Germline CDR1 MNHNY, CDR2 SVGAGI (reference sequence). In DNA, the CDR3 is TGTGCCAGCAGTTACGTAGCGGGCCTCACAGATACGCAGTATTTT. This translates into CASSYVAGLTDTQYF.

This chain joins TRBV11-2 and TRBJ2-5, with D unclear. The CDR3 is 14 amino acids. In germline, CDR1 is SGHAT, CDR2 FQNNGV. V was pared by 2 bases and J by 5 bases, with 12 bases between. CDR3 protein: CASSLSQDGETQYF. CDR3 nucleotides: TGTGCCAGCAGCTTATCGCAGGACGGGGAGACCCAGTACTTC.

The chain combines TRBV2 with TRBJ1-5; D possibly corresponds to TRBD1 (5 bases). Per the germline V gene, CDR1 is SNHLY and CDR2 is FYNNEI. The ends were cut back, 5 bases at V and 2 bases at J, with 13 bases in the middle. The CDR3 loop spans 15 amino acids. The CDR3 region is CASSSQELGNQPQHF. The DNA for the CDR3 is TGTGCCAGCAGTTCACAGGAATTGGGCAATCAGCCCCAGCATTTT.

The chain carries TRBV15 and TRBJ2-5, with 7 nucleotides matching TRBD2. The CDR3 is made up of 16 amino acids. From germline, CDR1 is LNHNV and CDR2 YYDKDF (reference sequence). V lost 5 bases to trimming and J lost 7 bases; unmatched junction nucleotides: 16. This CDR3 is CATSEGGRGTFGTQYF. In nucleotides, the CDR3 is TGTGCCACCAGCGAAGGCGGGCGGGGGACCTTCGGGACCCAGTACTTC.

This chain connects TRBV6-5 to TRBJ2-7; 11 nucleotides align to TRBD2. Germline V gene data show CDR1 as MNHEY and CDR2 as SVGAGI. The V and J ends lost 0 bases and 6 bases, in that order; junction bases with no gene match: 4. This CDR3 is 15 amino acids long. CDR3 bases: TGTGCCAGCAGTTACTCGAACCTAGCGGGGGGCGAGCAGTACTTC. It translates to CASSYSNLAGGEQYF.

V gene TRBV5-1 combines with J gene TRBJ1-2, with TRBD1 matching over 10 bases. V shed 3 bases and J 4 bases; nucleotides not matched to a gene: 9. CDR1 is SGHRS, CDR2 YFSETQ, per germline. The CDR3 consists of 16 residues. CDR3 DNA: TGCGCCAGCAGCTCGACCGGGACAGGGGTACTCTATGGCTACACCTTC. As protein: CASSSTGTGVLYGYTF.

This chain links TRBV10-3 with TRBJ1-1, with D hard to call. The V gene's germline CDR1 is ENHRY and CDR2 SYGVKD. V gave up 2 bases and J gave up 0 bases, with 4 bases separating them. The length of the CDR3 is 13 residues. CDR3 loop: CAISENLNTEAFF. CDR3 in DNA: TGTGCCATCAGTGAGAACCTGAACACTGAAGCTTTCTTT.

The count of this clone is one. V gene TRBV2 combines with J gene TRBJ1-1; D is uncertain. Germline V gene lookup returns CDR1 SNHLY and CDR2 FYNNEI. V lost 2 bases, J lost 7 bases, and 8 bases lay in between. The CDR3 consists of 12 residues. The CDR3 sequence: CASSEFRDEAFF. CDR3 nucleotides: TGTGCCAGCAGTGAATTCCGAGATGAAGCTTTCTTT.

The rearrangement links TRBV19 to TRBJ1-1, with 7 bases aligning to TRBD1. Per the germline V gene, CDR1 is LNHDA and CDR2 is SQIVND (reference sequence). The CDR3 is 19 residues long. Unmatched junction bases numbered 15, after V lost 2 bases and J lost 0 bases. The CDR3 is CASSIITHRGVSMNTEAFF. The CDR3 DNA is TGTGCCAGTAGTATAATCACTCACAGGGGAGTTTCCATGAACACTGAAGCTTTCTTT.

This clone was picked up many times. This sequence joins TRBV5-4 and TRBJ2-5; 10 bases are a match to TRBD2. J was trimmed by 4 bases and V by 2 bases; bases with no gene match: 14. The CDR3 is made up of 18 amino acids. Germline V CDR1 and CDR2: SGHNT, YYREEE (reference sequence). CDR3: CASSFGVGERGGRETQYF. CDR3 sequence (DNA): TGTGCCAGCAGCTTTGGTGTAGGTGAGCGGGGGGGCCGAGAGACCCAGTACTTC.

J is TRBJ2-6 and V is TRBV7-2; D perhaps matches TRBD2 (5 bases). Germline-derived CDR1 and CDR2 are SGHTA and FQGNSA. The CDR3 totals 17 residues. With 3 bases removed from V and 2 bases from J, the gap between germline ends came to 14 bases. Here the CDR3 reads CASSLVQRATGANVLTF. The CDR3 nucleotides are TGTGCCAGCAGCTTGGTTCAGAGGGCTACTGGGGCCAACGTCCTGACTTTC.